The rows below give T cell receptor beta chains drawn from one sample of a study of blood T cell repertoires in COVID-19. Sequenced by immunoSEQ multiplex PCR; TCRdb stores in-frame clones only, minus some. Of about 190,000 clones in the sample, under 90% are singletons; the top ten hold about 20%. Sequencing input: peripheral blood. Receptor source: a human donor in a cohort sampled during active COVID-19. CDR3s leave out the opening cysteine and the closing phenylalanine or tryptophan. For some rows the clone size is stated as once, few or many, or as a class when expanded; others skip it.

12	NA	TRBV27	ASSLYTGGEDAF
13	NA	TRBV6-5	ASSFRRGYNSPLH
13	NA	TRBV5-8	ASSLGSTGTDTQY
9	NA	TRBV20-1	SARSGLVSF
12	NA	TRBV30	AWTPGGTGNTIY
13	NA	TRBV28	ASRIQGARVYGYT
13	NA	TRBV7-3	ASSVLAGGTDTQY
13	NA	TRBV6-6	ASSYGTGTYNEQF
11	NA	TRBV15	ATETGDQETQY
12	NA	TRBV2	ASSVDRGSEKLF
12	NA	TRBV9	ASSPDRRVETQY
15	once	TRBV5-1	ASSFRGLSPNTGELF
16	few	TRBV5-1	ASSLGWGTGGRSYEQY
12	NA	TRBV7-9	ASGFIGTPETQY
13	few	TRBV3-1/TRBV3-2	ASSQDLAATDTQY
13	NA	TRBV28	ASSFDVATNPGYT
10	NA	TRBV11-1	ASRGGGHEQF
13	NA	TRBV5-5	ASSSSTSGSFTQY
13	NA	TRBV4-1	ASSQVTGVTGELF
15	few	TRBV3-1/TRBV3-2	ASSQDFGSSYNSPLH
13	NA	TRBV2	ASRKGTGGEQPQH
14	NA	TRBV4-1	ASSQPTDRVNYGYT
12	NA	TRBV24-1	ATRGDLDTGELF
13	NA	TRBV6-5	ASSRTSFRQETQY
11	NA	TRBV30	ASRDRGGETQY
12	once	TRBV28	ASGRLAGPYEQY